Following are 21 T cell receptor beta chains from one sample sequenced in a study of post-analysis software for immune sequencing data. Findings and limits, study-wide: There were five TRBV segments more frequent in patients than controls, and TRBV5-6, TRBV5-1 and TRBV20-1 were among them.

Unique molecular identifiers were carried by the TCR beta cDNA libraries. In TCRdb, the PCR reads were re-called with MiXCR into one record per CDR3 protein. The sample contains approximately 260,000 distinct CDR3 sequences, about 38% of which appear only once. What these receptors recognize is not known. Source material: blood. The receptors come from a girl aged 5 to 17 with multiple sclerosis.

The chain links TRBV19 to TRBJ2-7; D gene ambiguous. V was clipped by 8 bases and J by 5 bases, with 10 bases between them. The CDR3 has 11 residues. CDR1 and CDR2 from the germline V gene are LNHDA and SQIVND (reference sequence). As DNA, the CDR3 is TGTGCCAGTCCCGACCGGGACGAGCAGTACTTC. Residues: CASPDRDEQYF.

In the case of this clonotype: This could be a read error, since a much larger clone is one nucleotide away. This chain uses TRBV7-3 with TRBJ2-1, with 9 bases lining up with TRBD1. The length of the CDR3 is 14 residues. Germline loops: CDR1 SGHTA, CDR2 FQGTGA. This chain's CDR3 is CASSLGTGLNGQFF. The CDR3, as DNA: TGTGCCAGCAGCTTAGGGACAGGGTTAAATGGGCAGTTCTTC.

This clonotype was seen at least ten times. The chain employs TRBV24-1 and TRBJ2-6; 7 nucleotides agree with TRBD1. The CDR3 consists of 15 residues. Trimming took 6 bases from V and 4 from J; bases not matched to a gene: 5. CDR1 is KGHDR, CDR2 SFDVKD, per germline. The CDR3 nucleotides are TGTGCCACCAGTCCCGACAGGGCAGGGGCCAACGTCCTGACTTTC. Translated, it gives CATSPDRAGANVLTF.

This clonotype was seen repeatedly, ten times or more. This chain links TRBV6-6 with TRBJ1-5, with 7 positions matching TRBD1. The V gene end was trimmed by 6 bases and the J gene end by 4 bases; junction bases not matched to a gene: 9. The germline V gene has CDR1 MNHNY and CDR2 SVGAGI (reference sequence). This CDR3 is 15 amino acids long. CDR3 DNA: TGTGCCAGCAGCGCAGGGGGGGGCGTTAATCAGCCCCAGCATTTT. Protein sequence: CASSAGGGVNQPQHF.

There are a few counts of this clonotype. V gene TRBV7-8 combines with J gene TRBJ2-7; D remains ambiguous. With 0 bases removed from V and 3 bases from J, the gap between germline ends came to 9 bases. Germline lookup yields CDR1 SGHVS and CDR2 FQNEAQ. The CDR3 is 14 amino acids. CDR3 sequence (DNA): TGTGCCAGCAGCTTAGCTGGGCTGAACTACGAGCAGTACTTC. The encoded protein is CASSLAGLNYEQYF.

There are a few counts of this clonotype. Just one base apart from a much larger clone, this may be a read error. This chain joins TRBV9 and TRBJ2-3; D may match TRBD1 or TRBD2 (5 bases each). CDR3 size: 17 residues. Germline V CDR1 and CDR2: SGDLS, YYNGEE. This CDR3 reads CAGSATAGTAPTDTQYF. The CDR3 DNA reads as TGTGCCGGCAGCGCAACTGCCGGGACCGCGCCTACAGATACGCAGTATTTT.

This clonotype was found a few times. The chain recombines TRBV6-5 with TRBJ1-1; 7 nucleotides agree with TRBD1. Per germline, CDR1 MNHEY and CDR2 SVGAGI. The trim removed 8 bases at V and 0 bases at J, leaving 3 bases unmatched. This CDR3 has 13 residues. CDR3 sequence reads: CASQGVVNTEAFF. The CDR3 DNA reads TGTGCCAGCCAGGGGGTGGTGAACACTGAAGCTTTCTTT.

This clonotype was seen a handful of times. The V call is TRBV7-8, the J call TRBJ1-4; 7 bases fit TRBD1. The CDR3 contains 14 residues. Germline V gene lookup returns CDR1 SGHVS and CDR2 FQNEAQ. V trimming: 5 bases; J trimming: 8 bases; junction bases outside the gene matches: 8. CDR3 nucleotides: TGTGCCAGCAGCCCCCGAGGGACAGACGAAAAACTGTTTTTT. Its translation: CASSPRGTDEKLFF.

V is TRBV1 and J is TRBJ2-7; the D segment call TRBD1 is taken from the table without a DNA check. TRBV1 is flagged as a pseudogene. CDR3 length: 17 residues. CDR3: CTSSRSASTGSSYEQYF. DNA for the CDR3: TGCACCAGCAGCCGTTCAGCCTCGACAGGTTCCTCCTACGAGCAGTACTTC.

As to this clonotype: At one boundary the junction diverges from the germline segment, which might be a read error. The chain couples TRBV20-1 to TRBJ2-5; TRBD2 matches at 8 bases. This CDR3 is built from 15 residues. Germline V CDR1 and CDR2: DFQATT, SNEGSKA (reference sequence). The CDR3 nucleotides read TGCAGTGCTGGCGGGGAGCGGGGGCTTCAAGGGACCCAGTACTTC. Residues: CSAGGERGLQGTQYF.

This clonotype was observed many times. The chain combines TRBV4-2 with TRBJ1-1, with a weak D call TRBD1 (5 bases). Germline-derived CDR1 and CDR2 are LGHNA and YNFKEQ. The CDR3 has 15 residues. With 4 bases removed from V and 2 bases from J, the gap between germline ends came to 14 bases. The DNA of the CDR3 is TGTGCCAGCAGCCGCCCGCAGACAGCTAACACTGAAGCTTTCTTT. Amino acid sequence: CASSRPQTANTEAFF.

This clonotype was seen at least ten times. The CDR3 protein is CASSLTDYGYTF. In DNA form, the CDR3 reads TGTGCCAGCAGCTTGACGGACTATGGCTACACCTTC. J is TRBJ1-2 and V is TRBV5-6; D is ambiguous. Per the germline V gene, CDR1 is SGHDT and CDR2 is YYEEEE. V lost 1 base, J lost 3 bases, and 4 bases lay in between. The CDR3 is 12 amino acids.

J is TRBJ2-7 and V is TRBV6-5; D gene ambiguous. V lost 2 bases, J lost 0 bases, and 8 bases lay in between. CDR1 is MNHEY and CDR2 is SVGAGI in the germline V gene. There are 14 residues in the CDR3. Here the CDR3 DNA reads TGTGCCAGCAGTTACGACGGTGGCTCCTACGAGCAGTACTTC. It specifies CASSYDGGSYEQYF.

The rearrangement joins TRBV5-1 to TRBJ1-1; TRBD1 might be the D (5 bases). The CDR3 is 16 residues long. V was shortened by 4 bases and J by 3 bases, with 19 bases between the two germline ends. Germline lookup yields CDR1 SGHRS and CDR2 YFSETQ. CDR3 bases: TGCGCCAGCAGCGGGTTTTCGAGGGGCTCGGACACTGAAGCTTTCTTT. Its translation: CASSGFSRGSDTEAFF.

The chain carries TRBV7-2 and TRBJ1-5; D is perhaps TRBD1 (5 bases). From germline, CDR1 is SGHTA and CDR2 FQGNSA. The germline V and J ends were trimmed by 6 bases and 3 bases, with 12 bases remaining between them. The CDR3 loop spans 14 amino acids. CDR3 sequence: CASSFGQDNQPQHF. DNA for the CDR3: TGTGCCAGCAGTTTCGGACAAGACAATCAGCCCCAGCATTTT.

The gene calls are TRBV20-1 and TRBJ2-3; D gene unclear. There are 14 residues in the CDR3. Germline V gene lookup returns CDR1 DFQATT and CDR2 SNEGSKA (reference sequence). Between the trimmed V and J ends, which lost 5 bases and 4 bases, there was a span of 16 bases. The CDR3 DNA reads TGCAGTGCTGGATTTTCCCTACGCGCAGATACGCAGTATTTT. Its protein product is CSAGFSLRADTQYF.

This clonotype was detected ten times or more. The V gene is TRBV4-1, the J gene TRBJ2-1; 9 bases line up with TRBD2. CDR3 length: 14 residues. CDR1 MGHRA and CDR2 YSYEKL come from the germline V gene. V was clipped by 0 bases and J by 10 bases; unmatched bases: 4. In DNA, the CDR3 is TGCGCCAGCAGCCAAGATCGGGCGGGGGGGGAGCAGTTCTTC. Encoded protein: CASSQDRAGGEQFF.

CDR3 DNA sequence: TGTGCCAGCAGTTTACGACTAGCAGAAGTAACCGGGGAGCTGTTTTTT. It is translated as CASSLRLAEVTGELFF. The chain carries TRBV12-3 or TRBV12-4 and TRBJ2-2; 7 positions agree with TRBD2. V trimming: 2 bases; J trimming: 5 bases; junction bases outside the gene matches: 8. This CDR3 has 16 amino acids.

Note on this clonotype: One end of the junction varies from germline; a read error may be responsible. The chain couples TRBV6-1 to TRBJ1-5, with D possibly being TRBD1 (5 bases). The CDR3 spans 14 residues. CDR1 and CDR2 (germline): MNHNS, SASEGT. The CDR3 DNA reads TGTGTCAGCAGCGAAGGGACTATCAATCAGCCCCAGCATTTT. Its protein is CVSSEGTINQPQHF.

The genes are TRBV11-2 and TRBJ2-1, with 8 nucleotides matching TRBD1. The CDR3 length is 14 residues. Per the germline V gene, CDR1 is SGHAT and CDR2 is FQNNGV. After removal of 2 bases from V and 9 bases from J, the junction contained 6 bases not matched to a gene. CDR3 DNA sequence: TGTGCCAGCAGCTTAAAGGCAGGGGGCGGTGAGCAGTTCTTC. Its translation is CASSLKAGGGEQFF.

The chain carries TRBV5-1 and TRBJ2-7; TRBD1 agrees at 11 bases. The CDR3 totals 17 residues. V trimming: 5 bases; J trimming: 1 base; junction bases outside the gene matches: 11. Germline CDR1 SGHRS, CDR2 YFSETQ. CDR3 sequence (DNA): TGCGCCAGCAGGTCGGACAGGGGGCCCGGCGGGTCCTACGAGCAGTACTTC. It codes for CASRSDRGPGGSYEQYF.